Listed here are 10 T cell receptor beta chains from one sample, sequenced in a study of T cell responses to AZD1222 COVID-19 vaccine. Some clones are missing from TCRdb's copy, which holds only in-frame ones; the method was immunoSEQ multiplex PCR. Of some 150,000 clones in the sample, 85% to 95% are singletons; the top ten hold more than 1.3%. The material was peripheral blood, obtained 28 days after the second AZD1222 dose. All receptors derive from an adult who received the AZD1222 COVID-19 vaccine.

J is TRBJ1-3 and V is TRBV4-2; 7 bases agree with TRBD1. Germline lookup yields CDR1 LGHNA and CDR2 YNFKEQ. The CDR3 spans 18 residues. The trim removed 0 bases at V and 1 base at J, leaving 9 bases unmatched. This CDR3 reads CASSQDLSRGRSGNTIYF. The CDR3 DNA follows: TGTGCCAGCAGCCAAGATTTATCGAGGGGGCGGTCTGGAAACACCATATATTTT.

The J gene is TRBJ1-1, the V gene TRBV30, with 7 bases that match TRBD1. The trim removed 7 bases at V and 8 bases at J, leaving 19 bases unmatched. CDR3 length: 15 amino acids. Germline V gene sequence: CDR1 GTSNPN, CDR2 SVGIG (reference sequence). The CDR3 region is CAFLQGPIVGGEAFF. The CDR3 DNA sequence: TGTGCCTTCCTACAGGGGCCAATTGTGGGGGGCGAAGCTTTCTTT.

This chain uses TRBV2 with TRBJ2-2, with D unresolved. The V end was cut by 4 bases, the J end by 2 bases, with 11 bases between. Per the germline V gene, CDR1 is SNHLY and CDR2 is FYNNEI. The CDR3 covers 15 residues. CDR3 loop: CASSVGALNTGELFF. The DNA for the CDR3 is TGTGCCAGCAGTGTAGGTGCCTTAAACACCGGGGAGCTGTTTTTT.

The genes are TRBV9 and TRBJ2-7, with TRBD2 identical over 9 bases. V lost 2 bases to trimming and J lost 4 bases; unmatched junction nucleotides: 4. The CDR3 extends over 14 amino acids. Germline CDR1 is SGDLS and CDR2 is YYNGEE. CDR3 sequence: CASSVGSGGYEQYF. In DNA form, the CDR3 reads TGTGCCAGCAGCGTGGGTAGCGGGGGTTACGAGCAGTACTTC.

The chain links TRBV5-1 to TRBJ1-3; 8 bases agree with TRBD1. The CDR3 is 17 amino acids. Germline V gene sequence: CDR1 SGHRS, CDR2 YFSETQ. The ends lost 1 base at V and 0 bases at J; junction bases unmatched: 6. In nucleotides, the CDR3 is TGCGCCAGCAGCTTGAAAGCAGGGGGCTTCTCTGGAAACACCATATATTTT. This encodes CASSLKAGGFSGNTIYF. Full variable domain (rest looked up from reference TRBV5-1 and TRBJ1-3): KAGVTQTPRYLIKTRGQQVTLSCSPISGHRSVSWYQQTPGQGLQFLFEYFSETQRNKGNFPGRFSGRQFSNSRSEMNVSTLELGDSALYLCASSLKAGGFSGNTIYFGEGSWLTVV.

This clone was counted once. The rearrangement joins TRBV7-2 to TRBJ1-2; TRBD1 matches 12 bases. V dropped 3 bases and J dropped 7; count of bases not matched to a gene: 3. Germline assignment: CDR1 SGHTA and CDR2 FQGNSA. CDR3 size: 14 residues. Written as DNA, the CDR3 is TGTGCCAGCAGCTTTTGGGACAGGGGGCTTGGCTACACCTTC. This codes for CASSFWDRGLGYTF. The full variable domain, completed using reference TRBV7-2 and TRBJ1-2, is GAGVSQSPSNKVTEKGKDVELRCDPISGHTALYWYRQSLGQGLEFLIYFQGNSAPDKSGLPSDRFSAERTGGSVSTLTIQRTQQEDSAVYLCASSFWDRGLGYTFGSGTRLTVV.

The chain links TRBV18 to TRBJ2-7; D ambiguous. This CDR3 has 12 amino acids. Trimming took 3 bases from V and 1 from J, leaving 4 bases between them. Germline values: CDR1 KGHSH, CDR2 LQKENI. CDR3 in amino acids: CASSPWSYEQYF. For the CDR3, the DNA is TGTGCCAGCTCACCCTGGTCCTACGAGCAGTACTTC.

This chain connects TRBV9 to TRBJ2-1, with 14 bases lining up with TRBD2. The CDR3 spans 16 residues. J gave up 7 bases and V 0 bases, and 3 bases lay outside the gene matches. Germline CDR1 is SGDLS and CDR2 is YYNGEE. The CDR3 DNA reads TGTGCCAGCAGCGTAGGCGGGACTAGCGGGAGTAATGAGCAGTTCTTC. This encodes CASSVGGTSGSNEQFF.

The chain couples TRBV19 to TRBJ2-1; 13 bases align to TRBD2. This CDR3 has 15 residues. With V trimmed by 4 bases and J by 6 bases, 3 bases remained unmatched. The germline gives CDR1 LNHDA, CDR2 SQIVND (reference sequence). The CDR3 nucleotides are TGTGCCAGTAGTACCACTAGCGGGAGGGGCAATGAGCAGTTCTTC. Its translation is CASSTTSGRGNEQFF. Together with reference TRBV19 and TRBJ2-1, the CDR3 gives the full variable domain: DGGITQSPKYLFRKEGQNVTLSCEQNLNHDAMYWYRQDPGQGLRLIYYSQIVNDFQKGDIAEGYSVSREKKESFPLTVTSAQKNPTAFYLCASSTTSGRGNEQFFGPGTRLTVL.

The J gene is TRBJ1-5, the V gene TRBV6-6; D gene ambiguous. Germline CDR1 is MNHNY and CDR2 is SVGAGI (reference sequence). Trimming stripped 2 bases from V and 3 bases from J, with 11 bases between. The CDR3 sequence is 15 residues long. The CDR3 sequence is CASSYHGRINQPQHF. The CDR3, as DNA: TGTGCCAGCAGTTACCACGGACGGATCAATCAGCCCCAGCATTTT.